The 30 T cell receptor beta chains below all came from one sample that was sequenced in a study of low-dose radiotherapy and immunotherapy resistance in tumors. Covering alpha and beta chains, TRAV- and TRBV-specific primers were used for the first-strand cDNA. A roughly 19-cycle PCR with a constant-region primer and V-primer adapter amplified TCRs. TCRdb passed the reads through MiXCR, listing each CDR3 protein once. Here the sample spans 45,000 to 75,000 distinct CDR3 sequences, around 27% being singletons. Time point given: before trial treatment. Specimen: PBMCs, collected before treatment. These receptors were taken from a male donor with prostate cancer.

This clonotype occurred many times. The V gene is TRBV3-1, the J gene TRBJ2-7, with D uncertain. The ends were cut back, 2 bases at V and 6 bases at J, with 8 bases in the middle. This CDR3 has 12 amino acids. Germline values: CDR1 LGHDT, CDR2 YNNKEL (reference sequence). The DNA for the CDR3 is TGTGCCAGCAGCCAACTATCGGGCGAGCAGTACTTC. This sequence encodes CASSQLSGEQYF.

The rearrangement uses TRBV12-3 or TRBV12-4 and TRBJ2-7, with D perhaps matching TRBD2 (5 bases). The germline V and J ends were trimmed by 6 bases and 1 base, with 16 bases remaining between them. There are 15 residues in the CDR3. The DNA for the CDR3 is TGTGCCAGCAGCCCTATCGGGGTCCCATCCTACGAGCAGTACTTC. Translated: CASSPIGVPSYEQYF.

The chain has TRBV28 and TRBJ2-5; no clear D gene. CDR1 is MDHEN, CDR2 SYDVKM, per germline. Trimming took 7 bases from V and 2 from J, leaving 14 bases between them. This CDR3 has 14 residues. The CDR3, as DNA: TGTGCCAGCAACCCCCCGGAGAGTCAAGAGACCCAGTACTTC. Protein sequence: CASNPPESQETQYF.

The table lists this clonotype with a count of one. CDR3 bases: TGCAGCGTTGTGAGGACTCCGGGCACAGATACGCAGTATTTT. Translated, it gives CSVVRTPGTDTQYF. This chain joins TRBV29-1 and TRBJ2-3; D possibly corresponds to TRBD2 (5 bases). The CDR3 spans 14 residues. Trimming pared 4 bases from V and 1 base from J, leaving 12 bases between. The germline V gene encodes CDR1 SQVTM and CDR2 ANQGSEA.

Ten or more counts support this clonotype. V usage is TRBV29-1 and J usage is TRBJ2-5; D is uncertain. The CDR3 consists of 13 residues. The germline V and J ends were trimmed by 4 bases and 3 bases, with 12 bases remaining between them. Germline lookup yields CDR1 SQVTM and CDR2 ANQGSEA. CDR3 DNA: TGCAGCGTTGGTCTAGGCCAGAAAGAGACCCAGTACTTC. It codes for CSVGLGQKETQYF.

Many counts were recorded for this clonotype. The CDR3 coding sequence is TGCGCCAGCAGCCAAGATAAGGCTAGCTTGACAGAGACCCAGTACTTC. Its protein is CASSQDKASLTETQYF. The rearrangement joins TRBV4-1 to TRBJ2-5; possible D gene TRBD2, 5 bases. The CDR3 runs 16 residues. Deletions cut 0 bases from V and 4 bases from J, with 15 bases between. Per the germline V gene, CDR1 is MGHRA and CDR2 is YSYEKL.

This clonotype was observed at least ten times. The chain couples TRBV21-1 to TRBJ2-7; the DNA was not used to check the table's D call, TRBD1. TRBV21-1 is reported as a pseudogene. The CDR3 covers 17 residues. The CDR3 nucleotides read TGTGCCAGCAGCGACCCGGGGGGGACATTCCTCTCCTACGAGCAGTACTTC. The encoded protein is CASSDPGGTFLSYEQYF.

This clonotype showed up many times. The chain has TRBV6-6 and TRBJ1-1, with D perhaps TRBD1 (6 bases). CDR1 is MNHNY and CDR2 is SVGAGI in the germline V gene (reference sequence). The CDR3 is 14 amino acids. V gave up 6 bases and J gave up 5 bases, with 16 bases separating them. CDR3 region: CASSPWGPGTEAFF. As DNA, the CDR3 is TGTGCCAGCAGCCCCTGGGGGCCCGGGACTGAAGCTTTCTTT.

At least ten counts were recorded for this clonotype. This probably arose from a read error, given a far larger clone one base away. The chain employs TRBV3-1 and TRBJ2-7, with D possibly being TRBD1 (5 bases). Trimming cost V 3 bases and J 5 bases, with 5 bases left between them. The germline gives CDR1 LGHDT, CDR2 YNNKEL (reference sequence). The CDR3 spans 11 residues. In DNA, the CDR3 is TGTGCCAGCAGCCACAGGGACGAGCAGTACTTC. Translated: CASSHRDEQYF.

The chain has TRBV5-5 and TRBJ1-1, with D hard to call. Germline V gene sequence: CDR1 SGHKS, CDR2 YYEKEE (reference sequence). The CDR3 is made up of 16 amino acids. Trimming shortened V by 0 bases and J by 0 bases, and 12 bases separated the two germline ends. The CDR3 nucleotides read TGTGCCAGCAGCTTGGATTGGGGTCGGATGAACACTGAAGCTTTCTTT. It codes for CASSLDWGRMNTEAFF.

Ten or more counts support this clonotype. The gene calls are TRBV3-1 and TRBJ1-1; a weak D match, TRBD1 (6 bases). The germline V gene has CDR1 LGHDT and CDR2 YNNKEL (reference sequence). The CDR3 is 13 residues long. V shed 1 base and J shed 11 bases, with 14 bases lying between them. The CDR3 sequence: CASSQVIGGEAFF. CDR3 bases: TGTGCCAGCAGCCAAGTGATCGGGGGCGAGGCTTTCTTT.

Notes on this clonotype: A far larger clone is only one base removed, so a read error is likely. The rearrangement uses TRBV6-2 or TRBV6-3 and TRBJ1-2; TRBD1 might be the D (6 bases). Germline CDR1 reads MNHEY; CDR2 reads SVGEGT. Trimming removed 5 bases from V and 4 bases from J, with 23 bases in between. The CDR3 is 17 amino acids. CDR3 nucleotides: TGTGCCAGCAGTGAGGGCGAGACCGGACAGAACCTCTATGGCTACACCTTC. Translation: CASSEGETGQNLYGYTF.

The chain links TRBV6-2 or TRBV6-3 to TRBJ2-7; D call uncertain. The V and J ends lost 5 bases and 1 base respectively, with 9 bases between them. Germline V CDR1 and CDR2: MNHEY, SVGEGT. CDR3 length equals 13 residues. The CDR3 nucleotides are TGTGCCAGCAGTGAAGCGAATTCCTACGAGCAGTACTTC. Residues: CASSEANSYEQYF.

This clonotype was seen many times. The CDR3 region has the DNA TGTGCCAGCAGTTTAAGGCGGGAGGGCCGCACAGATACGCAGTATTTT. Translating gives CASSLRREGRTDTQYF. The chain recombines TRBV28 with TRBJ2-3; 9 bases fit TRBD2. Germline V gives CDR1 MDHEN, CDR2 SYDVKM. CDR3 length: 16 residues. With V trimmed by 2 bases and J by 1 base, 4 bases remained unmatched.

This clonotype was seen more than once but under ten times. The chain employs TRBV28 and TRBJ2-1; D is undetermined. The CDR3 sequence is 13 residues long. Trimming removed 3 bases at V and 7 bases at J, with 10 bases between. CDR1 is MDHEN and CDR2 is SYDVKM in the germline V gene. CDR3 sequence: CASSFSWGNEQFF. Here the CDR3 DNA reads TGTGCCAGCAGTTTTTCCTGGGGAAATGAGCAGTTCTTC. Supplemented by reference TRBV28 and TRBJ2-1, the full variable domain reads DVKVTQSSRYLVKRTGEKVFLECVQDMDHENMFWYRQDPGLGLRLIYFSYDVKMKEKGDIPEGYSVSREKKERFSLILESASTNQTSMYLCASSFSWGNEQFFGPGTRLTVL.

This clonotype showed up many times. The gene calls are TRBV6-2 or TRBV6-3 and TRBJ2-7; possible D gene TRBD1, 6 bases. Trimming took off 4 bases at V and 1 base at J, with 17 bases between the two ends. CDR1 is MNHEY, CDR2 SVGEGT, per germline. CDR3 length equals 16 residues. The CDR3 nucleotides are TGTGCCAGCAGTTTAACAGACAGGCAGACTTCCTACGAGCAGTACTTC. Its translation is CASSLTDRQTSYEQYF.

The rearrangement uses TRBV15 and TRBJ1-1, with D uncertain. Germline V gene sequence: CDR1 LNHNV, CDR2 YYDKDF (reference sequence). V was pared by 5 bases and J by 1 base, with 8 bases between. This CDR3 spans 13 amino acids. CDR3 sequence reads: CATSPDWNTEAFF. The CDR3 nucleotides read TGTGCCACCAGCCCCGACTGGAACACTGAAGCTTTCTTT.

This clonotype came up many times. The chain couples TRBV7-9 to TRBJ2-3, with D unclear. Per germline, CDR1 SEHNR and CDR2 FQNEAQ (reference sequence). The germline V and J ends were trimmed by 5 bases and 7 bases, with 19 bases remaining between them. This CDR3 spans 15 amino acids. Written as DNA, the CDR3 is TGTGCCAGCAGCCCCTCTTGGCCCATCGGCCATACGCAGTATTTT. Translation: CASSPSWPIGHTQYF.

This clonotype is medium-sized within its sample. Here the CDR3 DNA reads TGTGCCAGCAGCTTGGGCGGCGTGACGAGCTCCTACAATGAGCAGTTCTTC. Protein product: CASSLGGVTSSYNEQFF. The chain has TRBV5-4 and TRBJ2-1; no reliable D call. From germline, CDR1 is SGHNT and CDR2 YYREEE (reference sequence). This CDR3 contains 17 residues. Trimming pared 0 bases from V and 0 bases from J, leaving 13 bases between.

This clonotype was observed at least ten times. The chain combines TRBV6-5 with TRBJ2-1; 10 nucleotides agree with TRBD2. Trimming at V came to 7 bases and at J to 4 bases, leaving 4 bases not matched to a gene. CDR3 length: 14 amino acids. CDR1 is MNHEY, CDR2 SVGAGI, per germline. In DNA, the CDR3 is TGTGCCAGCACCCGAGCGGGAGGGTACAATGAGCAGTTCTTC. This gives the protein CASTRAGGYNEQFF.

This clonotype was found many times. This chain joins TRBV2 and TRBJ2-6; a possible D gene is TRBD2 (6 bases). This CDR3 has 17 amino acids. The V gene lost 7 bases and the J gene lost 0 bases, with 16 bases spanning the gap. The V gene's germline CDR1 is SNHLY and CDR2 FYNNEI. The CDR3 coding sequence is TGTGCCAGCATGAGGGAGGAGACGCTCTCTGGGGCCAACGTCCTGACTTTC. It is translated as CASMREETLSGANVLTF.

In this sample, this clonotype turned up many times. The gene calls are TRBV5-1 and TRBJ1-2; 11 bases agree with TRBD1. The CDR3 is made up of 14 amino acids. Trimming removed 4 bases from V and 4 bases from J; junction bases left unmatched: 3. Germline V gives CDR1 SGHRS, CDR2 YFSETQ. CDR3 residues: CASSLGQGAYGYTF. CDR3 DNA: TGCGCCAGCAGCCTAGGACAGGGGGCCTATGGCTACACCTTC.

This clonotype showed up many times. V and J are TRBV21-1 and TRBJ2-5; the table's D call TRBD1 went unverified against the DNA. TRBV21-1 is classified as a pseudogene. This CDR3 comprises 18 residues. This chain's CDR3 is CASSKDKRGPQYQETQYF. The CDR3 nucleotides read TGTGCCAGCAGCAAAGATAAGCGGGGGCCTCAGTACCAAGAGACCCAGTACTTC.

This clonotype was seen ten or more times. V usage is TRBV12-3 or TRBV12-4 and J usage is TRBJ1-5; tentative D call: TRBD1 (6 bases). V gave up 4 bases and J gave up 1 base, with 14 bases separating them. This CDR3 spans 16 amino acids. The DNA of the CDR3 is TGTGCCAGCAGTTCCCGGGGGGGGCGAAGCAATCAGCCCCAGCATTTT. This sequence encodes CASSSRGGRSNQPQHF.

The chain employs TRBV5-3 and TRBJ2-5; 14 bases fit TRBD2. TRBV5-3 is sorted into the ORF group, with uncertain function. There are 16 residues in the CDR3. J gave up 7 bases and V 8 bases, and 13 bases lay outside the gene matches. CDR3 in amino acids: CASSPYSGLAGATQYF. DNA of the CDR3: TGTGCCAGCAGCCCCTACTCGGGACTAGCGGGAGCGACCCAGTACTTC.

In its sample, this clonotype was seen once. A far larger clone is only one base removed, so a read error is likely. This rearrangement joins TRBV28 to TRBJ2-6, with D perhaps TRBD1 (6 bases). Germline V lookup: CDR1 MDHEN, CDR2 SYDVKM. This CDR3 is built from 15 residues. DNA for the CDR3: TGTGCCAGCTCGAAGGGGGTGACTGGGGCCAACCTCCTGACTTTC. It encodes CASSKGVTGANLLTF.

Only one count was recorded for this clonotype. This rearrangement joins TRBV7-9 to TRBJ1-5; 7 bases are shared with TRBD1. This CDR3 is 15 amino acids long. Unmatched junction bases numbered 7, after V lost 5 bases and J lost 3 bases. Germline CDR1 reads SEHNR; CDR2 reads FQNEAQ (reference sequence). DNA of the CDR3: TGTGCCAGCAGCGGTCAGGGGGAAGCCAATCAGCCCCAGCATTTT. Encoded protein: CASSGQGEANQPQHF.

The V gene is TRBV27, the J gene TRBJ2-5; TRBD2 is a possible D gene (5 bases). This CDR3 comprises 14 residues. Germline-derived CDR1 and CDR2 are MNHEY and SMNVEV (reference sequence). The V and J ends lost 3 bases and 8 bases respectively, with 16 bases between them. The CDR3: CASSFERETATQYF. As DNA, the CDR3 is TGTGCCAGCAGTTTCGAAAGGGAGACGGCCACCCAGTACTTC.

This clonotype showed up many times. This CDR3 is CASRTQGLGNTEAFF. The DNA for the CDR3 is TGTGCCAGCAGGACACAGGGGCTGGGGAACACTGAAGCTTTCTTT. The rearrangement uses TRBV6-8 and TRBJ1-1; TRBD1 matches 7 bases. CDR1 is MNHGY, CDR2 SAAAGT, per germline. J gave up 1 base and V 6 bases, and 8 bases lay outside the gene matches. The CDR3 is 15 amino acids.

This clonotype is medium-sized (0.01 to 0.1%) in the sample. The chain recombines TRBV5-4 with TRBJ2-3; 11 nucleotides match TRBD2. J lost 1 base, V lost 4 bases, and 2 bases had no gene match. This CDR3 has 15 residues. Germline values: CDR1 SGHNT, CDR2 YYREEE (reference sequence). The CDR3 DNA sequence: TGTGCCAGCAGCCAGGGACTAGCGGGCACAGATACGCAGTATTTT. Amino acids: CASSQGLAGTDTQYF.